This is a list of T cell receptor beta chains from one sample in a study of beta chain features in type 1 diabetes. Sequencing was performed with immunoSEQ multiplex PCR; in TCRdb, only in-frame clones are kept and a portion is missing. The table lists about 180,000 clones, roughly an eighth of them singletons, with 0.6% to 0.8% in the top ten. Sequenced material: central memory CD4+ T cells from blood. These receptors came from a woman aged 18-29 years in good health. Each CDR3 is given without its conserved first and last residue.

V: TRBV4-2
J: TRBJ2-5
CDR3: ASSQGKPGQGETQY

V: TRBV7-8
J: TRBJ2-6
CDR3: ASSWALANGANVLT

V: TRBV19
J: TRBJ2-1
CDR3: ASSSAADQF

V: TRBV4-2
J: TRBJ1-2
CDR3: ASSQARDRSYGYT

V: TRBV4-2
J: TRBJ2-1
CDR3: ASSQGLRGNEQF

V: TRBV6-6
J: TRBJ2-7
CDR3: ASRRTVNEQY

V: TRBV5-1
J: TRBJ2-7
CDR3: ASSLGAGYQYEQY

V: TRBV27
J: TRBJ2-5
CDR3: ASTGLAGGQETQY

V: TRBV28
J: TRBJ2-7
CDR3: ASSLGGPTYEQY

V: TRBV2
J: TRBJ1-2
CDR3: ASSDQGEIGYT

V: TRBV7-9
J: TRBJ1-2
CDR3: ASSQEGRRGYGYT

V: TRBV4-3
J: TRBJ1-1
CDR3: ASSLDRGTEAF

V: TRBV18
J: TRBJ2-7
CDR3: ASSPNSGRTDEQY

V: TRBV28
J: TRBJ2-5
CDR3: ASSPWDRSRETQY

V: TRBV7-8
J: TRBJ2-6
CDR3: ASSVTLSGANVLT

V: TRBV4-1
J: TRBJ2-1
CDR3: ASSQSRGGRGTYNEQF

V: TRBV7-9
J: TRBJ1-2
CDR3: ASSPQRTRYDGYT

V: TRBV7-8
J: TRBJ2-2
CDR3: ASSLNSGGGGELF

V: TRBV11-3
J: TRBJ2-1
CDR3: ASSTSGRASEQF

V: TRBV5-4
J: TRBJ1-4
CDR3: ASSGGTGGEKLF

V: TRBV6-1
J: TRBJ2-2
CDR3: ASRRDRVETGELF

V: TRBV7-2
J: TRBJ2-1
CDR3: ASNYRQGASSYNEQF

V: TRBV29-1
J: TRBJ2-1
CDR3: SVEDGLAMNEQF

V: TRBV14
J: TRBJ2-1
CDR3: ASSPSTSGGEQF

V: TRBV5-4
J: TRBJ2-5
CDR3: ASSTGQLIIGETQY

V: TRBV9
J: TRBJ2-3
CDR3: ASSVATTSGSSDTQY

V: TRBV19
J: TRBJ1-5
CDR3: ASSIRDRGQPQH

V: TRBV5-4
J: TRBJ2-1
CDR3: ASSTGASGNNEQF

V: TRBV18
J: TRBJ1-3
CDR3: ASSPAGTGNTIY

V: TRBV5-1
J: TRBJ1-1
CDR3: ASSVRLENTEAF

V: TRBV11-2
J: TRBJ2-5
CDR3: ASSLGTKETQY

V: TRBV7-2
J: TRBJ2-7
CDR3: ASNSGTGLY

V: TRBV7-9
J: TRBJ2-6
CDR3: ASSLGGGLSNVLT

V: TRBV5-1
J: TRBJ1-2
CDR3: ASSPDSGGFYGYT

V: TRBV2
J: TRBJ2-1
CDR3: ASSEAPGSYNEQF

V: TRBV7-9
J: TRBJ1-2
CDR3: ASSSQDSNNGYT

V: TRBV27
J: TRBJ2-7
CDR3: ASSRLAGSSYEQY

V: TRBV4-3
J: TRBJ2-7
CDR3: ASSQVGALAEGQY

V: TRBV28
J: TRBJ2-4
CDR3: ASRYPQGDKNIQY

V: TRBV19
J: TRBJ2-6
CDR3: ASIRTGGLSGANVLT

V: TRBV5-1
J: TRBJ1-5
CDR3: ASSQVGGNQPQH

V: TRBV9
J: TRBJ2-2
CDR3: ASSALWTSPGELF

V: TRBV7-7
J: TRBJ2-1
CDR3: ASSLVVGVEQF

V: TRBV5-1
J: TRBJ2-7
CDR3: ASSPTRGEQY

V: TRBV9
J: TRBJ2-5
CDR3: ASSVSPGDGETQY

V: TRBV28
J: TRBJ1-2
CDR3: ATTLDRGLYGYT

V: TRBV6-1
J: TRBJ2-7
CDR3: ASRNDRVWFGEQY

V: TRBV4-3
J: TRBJ1-2
CDR3: ASSQDIVSGYT